This T cell receptor (beta chain) emerged from a study of OX40 agonist ivuxolimab in advanced cancers. Study-wide context: Ivuxolimab is a fully human IgG2 antibody that activates OX40 (CD134).

Study results and caveats: Both CD4+ and CD8+ T cell populations in blood had undergone clonal expansion by week 6 at 0.1 to 3.0 mg/kg. Compared with CD4+, CD8+ T cells on average had more expanded clones.

The CDR3 totals 15 residues. CDR1 and CDR2 from the germline V gene are MNHNS and SASEGT. V dropped 4 bases and J dropped 7; count of bases not matched to a gene: 3. Generated by immunoSEQ multiplex PCR, the TCRdb table keeps only in-frame clones and is missing some. Here the sample spans around 100,000 clones, around 87% being singletons. About this clone: As yet, its antigen is unknown.

This TCR was recovered from an adult with an advanced solid tumor such as melanoma, head and neck, liver or kidney cancer. Source: CD4+ or CD8+ T cells sorted from blood, taken in a trial of the OX40 agonist ivuxolimab. The chain employs TRBV6-1 and TRBJ2-1; TRBD2 aligns across 14 bases. CDR3 in amino acids: CASSAGLAGGNEQFF. The CDR3 nucleotides read TGTGCCAGCAGTGCCGGACTAGCGGGGGGAAATGAGCAGTTCTTC.